This note documents a single T cell receptor (beta chain) sequence. Its target antigen remains unknown. One base away there is no much larger clone; base qualities are not given. As encoded in the germline V gene, CDR1 is SGDLS while CDR2 is YYNGEE. For this chain, trimming is 2 bases at the V end and 4 bases at the J end, and the number of junction bases without a gene match is 12. From its cysteine to its phenylalanine, the CDR3 spans 18 amino acids. Only the CDR3 portion is preserved as DNA: 54 bases, with reading frame beginning at the first base. TCR cDNA was synthesized by 5'RACE template switching, through which a universal primer site and unique molecular identifiers were introduced. Priming of cDNA synthesis was performed from both the TCR alpha and TCR beta constant segments. Libraries were amplified in two PCR steps, with sample barcodes and sequencing adapters added in the second step. Sequencing of the libraries was done on either Illumina HiSeq 2500 (2x100 bp) or NovaSeq (2x150 bp). Processing in the source paper ran as follows. MIGEC was used to demultiplex reads and collapse the reads into UMI consensus sequences, and MiXCR was used for V(D)J alignment. Vaccine-responding clonotypes were identified with edgeR using replicate PBMC samples, with FDR below 0.01 and a log2 fold change above 5 up to day 15 being required. Each bulk clonotype received a CD4 or CD8 identity based on whether the sequenced CD4 or CD8 repertoire contained that clonotype at higher abundance. Through fastp at Q25 and MiXCR, TCRdb rebuilt clones from the public reads, retaining in-frame beta chains. Each CDR3 protein appears once, grouped with its most common genes and DNA. The V and J calls reflect TCRdb's pipeline rather than the authors' work. The sample includes 350,000 to 450,000 distinct CDR3 sequences, with under 7.5% observed a single time. The ten largest clonotypes hold 15% of the sample.

The treatment or condition label of this sample denotes: live attenuated yellow fever vaccine strain. At each blood-draw timepoint, two biological replicates of bulk PBMCs were obtained. PBMCs were isolated from peripheral blood using a standard Ficoll-Paque protocol. TriZol was used to extract RNA from bulk PBMCs, from CD4 and CD8 fractions, and from dextramer-positive and dextramer-negative fractions. This record belongs to a study of T cells after yellow fever vaccination (dated by TCRdb to the late 2010s). In the study overall: The SMART-Seq v4 Ultra Low Input RNA kit was used to prepare libraries from fractions with low cell numbers. To follow T-cell clones before and after primary and booster YFV17D yellow fever vaccination, bulk TCR alpha and beta repertoires were sequenced over time. Two healthy male donors, one aged 18 to 30 and one aged 30 to 40 years, made up the cohort. Blood samples were taken at several timepoints before and after primary and secondary immunization, and bulk PBMC replicates and cell subsets were isolated. What the research found in general, with its limitations: Because only a couple of donors were included in the study, the extent to which the findings can be generalized is limited. A small share of clonotypes was detected in both CD4 and CD8 compartments, with the overlap likely arising from convergent recombination. Most clones expanded after primary vaccination were re-detected after the booster (around 96% of CD4 and 88% of CD8), suggesting broad memory maintenance. Because abundant contaminating clonotypes from the bulk population could be contained in FACS-sorted repertoires, computational filtering was required. Compared with the primary T-cell response, the secondary T-cell response was faster but weaker, reaching its peak on day 5 rather than on day 15.

The source material was PBMCs, sampled 5 days after the yellow fever booster vaccination. The sequence is built from TRBV9 and TRBJ2-1, with 10 middle bases fitting TRBD2. The receptor was isolated from a man younger than 45 who received the YFV17D yellow fever vaccine. The CDR3 in this case is CASSVRTSGATDYNEQFF. The DNA reads as follows: TGTGCCAGCAGCGTGAGGACTAGCGGAGCGACCGATTACAATGAGCAGTTCTTC.